This section outlines one T cell receptor beta chain sequence together with its context. The source of the sample is a study of cytomegalovirus exposure and HLA in healthy donors. Turning to the study itself: Of more than 350 genotyped donors, 65% to 85% clustered with self-reported Caucasian donors.

Germline V gives CDR1 SEHNR, CDR2 FQNEAQ (reference sequence). The CDR3 contains 16 residues. V dropped 5 bases and J dropped 0 bases, with 11 bases sitting between them. The PCR contained 60 Vbeta and 13 Jbeta primers. Generated by immunoSEQ multiplex PCR, the TCRdb table keeps only in-frame clones and is missing some. Of approximately 140,000 clones detected, around four fifths appear once; the ten largest clones hold 1.9%. V is TRBV7-9 and J is TRBJ2-6, with a tentative D call TRBD2 (6 bases). Sequences were obtained from PBMCs. The TCR comes from a woman aged 40-49 years in good health and CMV-seronegative. CDR3 DNA sequence: TGTGCCAGCAGCCCCCCGGGGGTCTCTGGGGCCAACGTCCTGACTTTC. It encodes CASSPPGVSGANVLTF.